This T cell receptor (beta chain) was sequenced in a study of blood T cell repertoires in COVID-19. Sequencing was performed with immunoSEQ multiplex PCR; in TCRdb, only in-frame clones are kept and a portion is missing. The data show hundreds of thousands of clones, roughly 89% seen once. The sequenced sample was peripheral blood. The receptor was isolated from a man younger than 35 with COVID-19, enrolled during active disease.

The chain's CDR3 is CASRTQSSYEQYF. The CDR3 region has the DNA TGTGCCAGCAGGACACAGAGTTCCTACGAGCAGTACTTC. The chain uses TRBV6-5 and TRBJ2-7, with D unclear. This CDR3 has 13 residues. Trimming took off 6 bases at V and 1 base at J, with 10 bases between the two ends. The germline V gene encodes CDR1 MNHEY and CDR2 SVGAGI.